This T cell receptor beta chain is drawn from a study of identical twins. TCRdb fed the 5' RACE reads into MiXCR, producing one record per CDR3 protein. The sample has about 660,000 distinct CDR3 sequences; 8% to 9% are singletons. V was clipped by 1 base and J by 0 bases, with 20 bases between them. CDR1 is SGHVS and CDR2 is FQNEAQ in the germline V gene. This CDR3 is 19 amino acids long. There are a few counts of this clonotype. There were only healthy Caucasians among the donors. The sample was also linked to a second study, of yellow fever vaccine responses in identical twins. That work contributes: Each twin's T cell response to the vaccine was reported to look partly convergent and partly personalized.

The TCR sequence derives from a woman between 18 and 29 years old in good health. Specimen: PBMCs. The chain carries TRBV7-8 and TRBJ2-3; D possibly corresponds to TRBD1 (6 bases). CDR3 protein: CASSLVRGFRGGSTDTQYF. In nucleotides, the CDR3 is TGTGCCAGCAGCTTAGTCAGGGGTTTTCGCGGAGGAAGCACAGATACGCAGTATTTT.